These 20 T cell receptor beta chains originate from one sample sequenced in a study of radiotherapy plus CTLA-4 blockade in lung cancer. Method: immunoSEQ multiplex PCR; TCRdb's copy keeps in-frame clones and lacks some. Of 70,000 to 100,000 clones detected, around 87% appear once; the ten largest clones hold about 2%. Sequenced here: peripheral blood, sampled from a patient treated with radiotherapy plus ipilimumab. The origin of the receptors is a human donor with non-small cell lung cancer who had a partial response to radiotherapy plus ipilimumab.

This chain links TRBV15 with TRBJ2-7, with 7 bases that match TRBD1. J gave up 4 bases and V 2 bases, and 5 bases lay outside the gene matches. The CDR3 has 14 residues. CDR1 is LNHNV and CDR2 is YYDKDF in the germline V gene (reference sequence). The CDR3 is CATSRPGQPYEQYF. The DNA of the CDR3 is TGTGCCACCAGCAGACCGGGACAGCCGTACGAGCAGTACTTC.

The gene calls are TRBV27 and TRBJ2-5; unclear D gene. The CDR3 has 13 amino acids. V lost 4 bases and J 0 bases, leaving 6 bases between the germline ends. CDR1 MNHEY and CDR2 SMNVEV come from the germline V gene (reference sequence). The DNA of the CDR3 is TGTGCCAGCAGTTCCGCAGACCAAGAGACCCAGTACTTC. Translating it yields CASSSADQETQYF.

CDR3 protein: CASSMVSGPYYEQYF. As DNA, the CDR3 is TGTGCCAGTAGTATGGTCTCAGGGCCCTACTACGAGCAGTACTTC. The rearrangement links TRBV19 to TRBJ2-7; maybe TRBD1 (5 bases). CDR3 length: 15 residues. Germline CDR1 reads LNHDA; CDR2 reads SQIVND (reference sequence). V was pared by 3 bases and J by 3 bases, with 15 bases between.

The rearrangement uses TRBV6-5 and TRBJ1-1; D is undetermined. Germline V gene sequence: CDR1 MNHEY, CDR2 SVGAGI. The CDR3 spans 14 residues. Trimming took 0 bases from V and 6 from J, leaving 11 bases between them. DNA for the CDR3: TGTGCCAGCAGTTACTCGGGTGGCGGGGCTGAAGCTTTCTTT. Translating it yields CASSYSGGGAEAFF.

This clone was detected only a few times. The chain recombines TRBV28 with TRBJ1-1; weak D call: TRBD1 (5 bases). Germline V gene lookup returns CDR1 MDHEN and CDR2 SYDVKM. Deletions cut 2 bases from V and 2 bases from J, with 9 bases between. This CDR3 spans 14 amino acids. DNA for the CDR3: TGTGCCAGCAGTTTAGGGGGGGACAACACTGAAGCTTTCTTT. Translating it yields CASSLGGDNTEAFF.

The chain combines TRBV7-9 with TRBJ2-3; 11 positions match TRBD2. The CDR3 is 16 residues long. Trimming took 5 bases from V and 4 from J; bases not matched to a gene: 8. Germline CDR1 SEHNR, CDR2 FQNEAQ (reference sequence). The CDR3 loop is CASSPWTSGFADTQYF. DNA for the CDR3: TGTGCCAGCAGCCCCTGGACTAGCGGGTTCGCAGATACGCAGTATTTT.

J is TRBJ1-2 and V is TRBV28; unclear D gene. Germline V gene data show CDR1 as MDHEN and CDR2 as SYDVKM. Trimming removed 4 bases at V and 7 bases at J, with 7 bases between. The CDR3 extends over 11 amino acids. CDR3 DNA: TGTGCCAGCAGTTCCAGAATTGGCTACACCTTC. It translates to CASSSRIGYTF.

The chain links TRBV7-2 to TRBJ1-1; TRBD1 matches at 9 bases. The V and J ends lost 5 bases and 11 bases, in that order; junction bases with no gene match: 9. CDR3 length: 13 residues. Germline V gene lookup returns CDR1 SGHTA and CDR2 FQGNSA. The DNA for the CDR3 is TGTGCCAGCAGCCCCCGGGACAGGGTGCCGGCTTTCTTT. It translates to CASSPRDRVPAFF.

On this clone: The junction and the germline gene differ at one end; a read error may be behind it. The rearrangement links TRBV5-8 to TRBJ2-7; no reliable D call. Germline CDR1 and CDR2: SGHTS and YDEGEE. The CDR3 is 8 amino acids. The CDR3 here is CASSSVSF. The CDR3 DNA is TGTGCCAGCAGCTCCGTTTCCTTC.

The V gene is TRBV6-1, the J gene TRBJ2-7; weak D call: TRBD1 (6 bases). V was pared by 0 bases and J by 2 bases, with 11 bases between. The CDR3 runs 15 residues. Germline V gives CDR1 MNHNS, CDR2 SASEGT. CDR3 nucleotides: TGTGCCAGCAGTGAAGCATGGACAGCAGCCTACGAGCAGTACTTC. Amino acid sequence: CASSEAWTAAYEQYF.

The genes are TRBV11-3 and TRBJ2-1, with 7 nucleotides matching TRBD1. There are 15 residues in the CDR3. With 3 bases clipped from V and 3 bases from J, the junction kept 5 bases outside the gene matches. The germline V gene has CDR1 SGHNT and CDR2 YENEEA. The CDR3 is CASSFRAGGYNEQFF. CDR3 DNA sequence: TGTGCCAGCAGCTTCCGGGCAGGGGGCTACAATGAGCAGTTCTTC.

The chain combines TRBV2 with TRBJ2-1; 8 bases are a match to TRBD2. V shed 9 bases and J 6 bases; nucleotides not matched to a gene: 10. CDR3 length equals 14 residues. CDR1 and CDR2 from the germline V gene are SNHLY and FYNNEI. This CDR3 is CARQTGTSSNEQFF. In nucleotides, the CDR3 is TGTGCCAGGCAGACCGGGACTAGTTCCAATGAGCAGTTCTTC.

The CDR3 coding sequence is TGTGCCACCGAAACACAGGGGCGGGGCGGGGAGCTGTTTTTT. This encodes CATETQGRGGELFF. J is TRBJ2-2 and V is TRBV28, with a tentative D call TRBD1 (7 bases). The CDR3 loop spans 14 amino acids. The germline V and J ends were trimmed by 10 bases and 7 bases, with 19 bases remaining between them. CDR1 is MDHEN, CDR2 SYDVKM, per germline. Supplemented by reference TRBV28 and TRBJ2-2, the full variable domain reads DVKVTQSSRYLVKRTGEKVFLECVQDMDHENMFWYRQDPGLGLRLIYFSYDVKMKEKGDIPEGYSVSREKKERFSLILESASTNQTSMYLCATETQGRGGELFFGEGSRLTVL.

This clone has just a few counts. This chain connects TRBV6-6 to TRBJ2-2; TRBD2 matches 7 bases. Germline trimming cut 2 bases from V and 2 bases from J; bases unmatched to any gene: 2. The CDR3 has 15 residues. Germline V lookup: CDR1 MNHNY, CDR2 SVGAGI (reference sequence). The CDR3 region has the DNA TGTGCCAGCAGTTACACGGGAGGAAACACCGGGGAGCTGTTTTTT. The encoded protein is CASSYTGGNTGELFF.

The gene calls are TRBV25-1 and TRBJ2-1; TRBD1 matches 8 bases. The trim removed 0 bases at V and 4 bases at J, leaving 2 bases unmatched. The CDR3 runs to 15 residues. Germline assignment: CDR1 MGHDK and CDR2 SYGVNS. CDR3 loop: CASSEYRGPYNEQFF. Written as DNA, the CDR3 is TGTGCCAGCAGTGAATACAGGGGGCCATACAATGAGCAGTTCTTC.

J is TRBJ2-1 and V is TRBV5-4; unclear D gene. The V end was cut by 3 bases, the J end by 10 bases, with 8 bases between. This CDR3 spans 11 amino acids. The germline CDR1 and CDR2 sequences are SGHNT and YYREEE (reference sequence). The CDR3 nucleotides read TGTGCCAGCAGCTCCGAGAAAGAGCAGTTCTTC. Residues: CASSSEKEQFF.

The chain uses TRBV12-2 and TRBJ2-7; no DNA check was done on the table's D call, TRBD1. TRBV12-2 is flagged as a pseudogene. The CDR3 loop spans 14 amino acids. The CDR3 spells CASRRRTGAYEQYF. CDR3 bases: TGTGCAAGTCGCCGCCGGACAGGGGCCTACGAGCAGTACTTC.

The rearrangement joins TRBV21-1 to TRBJ2-7; the table's TRBD2 call for D was not verified on the DNA. TRBV21-1 is assigned pseudogene status. This CDR3 region has 18 residues. Here the CDR3 reads CASSQGGGGREPSYEQYV. The CDR3, as DNA: TGTGCCAGCAGCCAAGGAGGGGGGGGCAGAGAACCCTCCTACGAGCAGTACGTC.

For the CDR3, the DNA is TGTGCCAGCAGCCCCGGGACTAGCCTCACAGATACGCAGTATTTT. Translating it yields CASSPGTSLTDTQYF. The rearrangement uses TRBV5-4 and TRBJ2-3, with 9 positions matching TRBD2. Germline V gene lookup returns CDR1 SGHNT and CDR2 YYREEE (reference sequence). The CDR3 has 15 residues. J lost 2 bases, V lost 4 bases, and 5 bases had no gene match.

This chain links TRBV5-6 with TRBJ2-3; 7 bases match TRBD2. Germline assignment: CDR1 SGHDT and CDR2 YYEEEE. Unmatched junction bases numbered 9, after V lost 0 bases and J lost 5 bases. The CDR3 is 16 amino acids. The CDR3 here is CASSLGTSRVIDTQYF. CDR3 DNA: TGTGCCAGCAGCTTGGGGACTAGTCGGGTGATAGATACGCAGTATTTT.